The 19 T cell receptor beta chains given below trace back to one sample, sequenced in a study of T cells after yellow fever vaccination. TCRdb ran MiXCR on the 5' RACE reads and lists one entry per CDR3 protein. Of about 350,000 distinct CDR3 sequences listed, about 4% are singletons. The sample was PBMCs, taken 5 days after the yellow fever booster vaccination. All receptors come from a man between 18 and 29 years old who received the YFV17D yellow fever vaccine.

The chain combines TRBV7-2 with TRBJ2-7, with 8 bases aligning to TRBD2. This CDR3 region has 16 residues. The germline V gene encodes CDR1 SGHTA and CDR2 FQGNSA. Trimming cost V 3 bases and J 4 bases; bases outside gene matches: 11. CDR3 region: CASSFGSGESFYEQYF. In DNA, the CDR3 is TGTGCCAGCAGCTTTGGTAGCGGGGAATCGTTTTACGAGCAGTACTTC. Complete variable domain (other parts from reference TRBV7-2 and TRBJ2-7): GAGVSQSPSNKVTEKGKDVELRCDPISGHTALYWYRQSLGQGLEFLIYFQGNSAPDKSGLPSDRFSAERTGGSVSTLTIQRTQQEDSAVYLCASSFGSGESFYEQYFGPGTRLTVT.

V gene TRBV10-3 combines with J gene TRBJ2-3, with 11 bases lining up with TRBD2. The ends lost 6 bases at V and 4 bases at J; junction bases unmatched: 6. The CDR3 has 15 amino acids. Looked up from germline, CDR1 is ENHRY and CDR2 is SYGVKD. The CDR3 region is CAIRLTSGDPDTQYF. The CDR3 DNA follows: TGTGCCATCAGGTTGACTAGCGGGGACCCAGATACGCAGTATTTT.

This clonotype was observed a handful of times. In DNA form, the CDR3 reads TGCGCCAGCAGCCAAGAACTAGCGGGGGGAAATACGCAGTATTTT. Its protein is CASSQELAGGNTQYF. J is TRBJ2-3 and V is TRBV4-3; 12 nucleotides align to TRBD2. There are 15 residues in the CDR3. Germline CDR1 and CDR2: LGHNA and YSLEER. Trimming took 0 bases from V and 7 from J; bases not matched to a gene: 2.

This clonotype has a count of ten or more. Here the CDR3 DNA reads TGTGCCAGCACCAGACAGGGTTTTGGGGCCAACGTCCTGACTTTC. As protein: CASTRQGFGANVLTF. J is TRBJ2-6 and V is TRBV6-5; 7 nucleotides line up with TRBD1. Germline CDR1 reads MNHEY; CDR2 reads SVGAGI. Trimming removed 7 bases from V and 3 bases from J; junction bases left unmatched: 6. The CDR3 sequence is 15 residues long.

This clonotype was seen a few times. The V call is TRBV20-1, the J call TRBJ2-6; D gene ambiguous. From germline, CDR1 is DFQATT and CDR2 SNEGSKA (reference sequence). The CDR3 covers 14 residues. Deletions cut 4 bases from V and 3 bases from J, with 10 bases between. The CDR3 DNA sequence: TGCAGTGCTATCTTGCCCGGTGGGGCCAACGTCCTGACTTTC. Protein sequence: CSAILPGGANVLTF.

This clonotype was counted between two and nine times. The chain couples TRBV7-2 to TRBJ1-2; D uncertain. V was pared by 5 bases and J by 4 bases, with 17 bases between. The CDR3 is 15 amino acids. Germline V gene sequence: CDR1 SGHTA, CDR2 FQGNSA. In DNA form, the CDR3 reads TGTGCCAGCAGCCCCCACGAGTCGTTTTCCTATGGCTACACCTTC. This codes for CASSPHESFSYGYTF.

This clonotype has at least ten counts. CDR3 protein: CASSEGAETGELFF. In DNA, the CDR3 is TGTGCCAGCAGTGAAGGGGCAGAAACCGGGGAGCTGTTTTTT. The rearrangement links TRBV6-1 to TRBJ2-2; D is uncertain. The CDR3 covers 14 residues. V dropped 1 base and J dropped 5 bases, with 8 bases sitting between them. CDR1 is MNHNS, CDR2 SASEGT, per germline.

This chain links TRBV2 with TRBJ1-1; unclear D gene. This CDR3 region has 15 residues. V was clipped by 7 bases and J by 4 bases, with 19 bases between them. Germline V gene data show CDR1 as SNHLY and CDR2 as FYNNEI. The CDR3 coding sequence is TGTGCCAGCACCGGCGGGATGGGTAGAGGCACTGAAGCTTTCTTT. Translated, it gives CASTGGMGRGTEAFF.

This clonotype was observed a few times. The CDR3 is CASSGGLEAPGTQYF. As DNA, the CDR3 is TGTGCCAGCAGCGGGGGACTAGAGGCGCCCGGGACCCAGTACTTC. The chain uses TRBV5-6 and TRBJ2-5; 8 positions match TRBD2. J gave up 7 bases and V 4 bases, and 12 bases lay outside the gene matches. The CDR3 totals 15 residues. CDR1 SGHDT and CDR2 YYEEEE come from the germline V gene.

This clonotype has only a few counts. The chain carries TRBV18 and TRBJ2-5, with D unclear. This CDR3 contains 12 residues. The germline gives CDR1 KGHSH, CDR2 LQKENI. Between the trimmed V and J ends, which lost 4 bases and 4 bases, there was a span of 7 bases. As DNA, the CDR3 is TGTGCCAGCTCACAGCGTGCAGAGACCCAGTACTTC. It codes for CASSQRAETQYF.

V usage is TRBV7-6 and J usage is TRBJ1-4; no reliable D call. Germline assignment: CDR1 SGHVS and CDR2 FNYEAQ. Trimming cost V 4 bases and J 7 bases, with 7 bases left between them. The CDR3 runs 12 residues. The CDR3 region is CASSSWTEKLFF. The CDR3 coding sequence is TGTGCCAGCAGCTCCTGGACTGAAAAACTGTTTTTT.

This clonotype showed up many times. V gene TRBV3-1 combines with J gene TRBJ1-2; 8 nucleotides line up with TRBD1. Germline loops: CDR1 LGHDT, CDR2 YNNKEL (reference sequence). The CDR3 spans 14 residues. V lost 1 base to trimming and J lost 2 bases; unmatched junction nucleotides: 0. CDR3 bases: TGTGCCAGCAGCCAAGGGACAGGGAACTATGGCTACACCTTC. This encodes CASSQGTGNYGYTF.

The rearrangement uses TRBV4-1 and TRBJ1-2, with TRBD1 as a possible D gene (5 bases). This CDR3 has 14 residues. V was trimmed by 3 bases and J by 6 bases, leaving 14 bases between them. Germline CDR1 MGHRA, CDR2 YSYEKL. The chain's CDR3 is CASSQALGAHGYTF. DNA of the CDR3: TGCGCCAGCAGCCAGGCCCTTGGGGCACATGGCTACACCTTC.

In this sample, this clonotype turned up many times. The chain is built from TRBV11-2 and TRBJ2-2, with unresolved D. CDR3 length: 13 amino acids. Germline CDR1 and CDR2: SGHAT and FQNNGV. V dropped 4 bases and J dropped 4 bases, with 7 bases sitting between them. The DNA for the CDR3 is TGTGCCAGCAGCTCCGAACTCACCGGGGAGCTGTTTTTT. Protein sequence: CASSSELTGELFF. The full variable domain, rest sourced from reference TRBV11-2 and TRBJ2-2, is EAGVAQSPRYKIIEKRQSVAFWCNPISGHATLYWYQQILGQGPKLLIQFQNNGVVDDSQLPKDRFSAERLKGVDSTLKIQPAKLEDSAVYLCASSSELTGELFFGEGSRLTVL.

In this sample, this clonotype turned up a few times. J is TRBJ1-6 and V is TRBV7-3, with 10 bases that match TRBD1. Germline V gene lookup returns CDR1 SGHTA and CDR2 FQGTGA. This CDR3 has 14 residues. With 4 bases clipped from V and 9 bases from J, the junction kept 3 bases outside the gene matches. The CDR3 region is CASSSGTGVSPLHF. In DNA form, the CDR3 reads TGTGCCAGCAGCTCCGGGACAGGGGTTTCACCCCTCCACTTT.

The chain combines TRBV4-3 with TRBJ1-1; possible D gene TRBD1, 6 bases. V lost 1 base and J 4 bases, leaving 10 bases between the germline ends. Germline CDR1 and CDR2: LGHNA and YSLEER. This CDR3 is 14 amino acids long. CDR3 in DNA: TGCGCCAGCAGCCAAGCAGGGGCGTCCACTGAAGCTTTCTTT. Protein: CASSQAGASTEAFF.

This chain connects TRBV7-2 to TRBJ1-1; D remains unclear. The CDR3 runs to 13 residues. Looked up from germline, CDR1 is SGHTA and CDR2 is FQGNSA. The germline V and J ends were trimmed by 3 bases and 9 bases, with 14 bases remaining between them. For the CDR3, the DNA is TGTGCCAGCAGCTTCGGGAGACGAACAAAAGCTTTCTTT. It yields the protein CASSFGRRTKAFF.

A few counts support this clonotype. J is TRBJ2-2 and V is TRBV28; D could derive from TRBD1 or TRBD2 (5 bases each). Germline CDR1 is MDHEN and CDR2 is SYDVKM. CDR3 size: 17 residues. V lost 4 bases to trimming and J lost 0 bases, with 15 bases between them. For the CDR3, the DNA is TGTGCCAGCAGTTCCTTTGGGGACCCCTCGAACACCGGGGAGCTGTTTTTT. Translating it yields CASSSFGDPSNTGELFF.

In its sample, this clonotype was seen many times. The genes are TRBV5-1 and TRBJ2-3; 11 nucleotides line up with TRBD1. The CDR3 sequence is 16 residues long. Germline loops: CDR1 SGHRS, CDR2 YFSETQ. Germline trimming cut 0 bases from V and 3 bases from J; bases unmatched to any gene: 3. In DNA form, the CDR3 reads TGCGCCAGCAGCTTGGGGGACAGGGGGGCGACAGATACGCAGTATTTT. Translating gives CASSLGDRGATDTQYF. Full variable domain (outside the CDR3, taken from reference TRBV5-1 and TRBJ2-3): KAGVTQTPRYLIKTRGQQVTLSCSPISGHRSVSWYQQTPGQGLQFLFEYFSETQRNKGNFPGRFSGRQFSNSRSEMNVSTLELGDSALYLCASSLGDRGATDTQYFGPGTRLTVL.